This passage covers 11 T cell receptor beta chains from one sample sequenced in a study of shared clonotypes between healthy human individuals. The method was immunoSEQ multiplex PCR; TCRdb's version includes in-frame clones alone and lacks a portion of them. This table has fewer than 600,000 clones, around 79% appearing once. Sequenced input: PBMCs. Receptor source: a woman aged 40 to 49 in good health. Some clones in this sample may be carry-over from other donors' samples.

The chain carries TRBV10-3 and TRBJ1-5; D is undetermined. Deletions cut 0 bases from V and 7 bases from J, with 16 bases between. Germline lookup yields CDR1 ENHRY and CDR2 SYGVKD. This CDR3 comprises 16 residues. DNA for the CDR3: TGTGCCATCAGTGAGTCAGTAGTTAGAAGGAGCCAGCCCCAGCATTTT. Amino acids: CAISESVVRRSQPQHF.

J is TRBJ2-1 and V is TRBV30, with 9 nucleotides matching TRBD2. This CDR3 comprises 12 residues. Germline-derived CDR1 and CDR2 are GTSNPN and SVGIG (reference sequence). The junction had 6 bases not matched to a gene; V was cut back by 8 bases and J by 7 bases. The CDR3 DNA sequence: TGTGCCAGAGCGGGAGGCCTTAATGAGCAGTTCTTC. Translating it yields CARAGGLNEQFF. Based on the CDR3 plus reference TRBV30 and TRBJ2-1, the full variable domain is SQTIHQWPATLVQPVGSPLSLECTVEGTSNPNLYWYRQAAGRGLQLLFYSVGIGQISSEVPQNLSASRPQDRQFILSSKKLLLSDSGFYLCARAGGLNEQFFGPGTRLTVL.

Concerning this clone itself: A read error is likely here: a far larger clone is one base away. The chain couples TRBV5-1 to TRBJ2-5, with D uncertain. This CDR3 spans 12 amino acids. Germline CDR1 and CDR2: SGHRS and YFSETQ. The CDR3 DNA sequence: TGCGCCAGCGGCTTTGACTCCTTTACCCAGTACTTC. Encoded protein: CASGFDSFTQYF. Full variable domain (missing parts from reference TRBV5-1 and TRBJ2-5): KAGVTQTPRYLIKTRGQQVTLSCSPISGHRSVSWYQQTPGQGLQFLFEYFSETQRNKGNFPGRFSGRQFSNSRSEMNVSTLELGDSALYLCASGFDSFTQYFGPGTRLLVL.

The V gene is TRBV19, the J gene TRBJ2-2; TRBD1 is a possible D gene (5 bases). The germline V gene has CDR1 LNHDA and CDR2 SQIVND (reference sequence). The CDR3 runs to 18 residues. Trimming left V 0 bases short and J 3 bases short, with 17 bases between. The CDR3 bases are TGTGCCAGTAGTATAGAAGGGCCTGGGGCCCTTGACACCGGGGAGCTGTTTTTT. It yields the protein CASSIEGPGALDTGELFF.

V is TRBV28 and J is TRBJ2-7, with 10 positions matching TRBD1. The CDR3 is 15 amino acids. The germline V gene encodes CDR1 MDHEN and CDR2 SYDVKM. With 3 bases clipped from V and 4 bases from J, the junction kept 6 bases outside the gene matches. The CDR3 sequence is CASSFTGTGVYEQYF. The CDR3 nucleotides are TGTGCCAGCAGTTTCACCGGGACAGGGGTGTACGAGCAGTACTTC.

V usage is TRBV7-2 and J usage is TRBJ1-5; no reliable D call. With 3 bases removed from V and 7 bases from J, the gap between germline ends came to 13 bases. CDR3 length: 14 amino acids. Germline V gene lookup returns CDR1 SGHTA and CDR2 FQGNSA. The CDR3 loop reads CASSFGGIGQPQHF. CDR3 in DNA: TGTGCCAGCAGCTTTGGAGGGATCGGGCAGCCCCAGCATTTT.

The rearrangement joins TRBV18 to TRBJ2-2, with D possibly TRBD2 on 5 matching bases. This CDR3 comprises 15 residues. Germline CDR1 is KGHSH and CDR2 is LQKENI. The V and J ends lost 1 base and 7 bases respectively, with 13 bases between them. The chain's CDR3 is CASSPRVGEFGELFF. DNA for the CDR3: TGTGCCAGCTCACCACGAGTGGGAGAGTTCGGGGAGCTGTTTTTT.

This chain connects TRBV29-1 to TRBJ2-1; 9 bases fit TRBD2. J lost 4 bases, V lost 4 bases, and 11 bases had no gene match. Germline values: CDR1 SQVTM, CDR2 ANQGSEA. The CDR3 length is 16 residues. The CDR3 region is CSVGEGAGGPYNEQFF. In DNA form, the CDR3 reads TGCAGCGTTGGGGAGGGAGCGGGAGGCCCGTACAATGAGCAGTTCTTC.

This chain joins TRBV5-6 and TRBJ2-7; D possibly corresponds to TRBD1 (5 bases). In germline, CDR1 is SGHDT, CDR2 YYEEEE. This CDR3 comprises 16 residues. V was shortened by 4 bases and J by 3 bases, with 20 bases between the two germline ends. The CDR3 spells CASSHRQLLRNYEQYF. Written as DNA, the CDR3 is TGTGCCAGCAGCCACCGACAGCTCCTTAGGAACTACGAGCAGTACTTC.

The rearrangement uses TRBV15 and TRBJ1-3; no reliable D call. The germline V gene has CDR1 LNHNV and CDR2 YYDKDF (reference sequence). V was pared by 7 bases and J by 1 base, with 11 bases between. The CDR3 extends over 14 amino acids. CDR3 in amino acids: CATTSGPSGNTIYF. CDR3 DNA: TGTGCCACCACCAGTGGGCCATCTGGAAACACCATATATTTT.

The chain uses TRBV5-4 and TRBJ2-5; either TRBD1 or TRBD2 may supply D (6 bases each). Germline CDR1 and CDR2: SGHNT and YYREEE (reference sequence). Trimming cost V 6 bases and J 1 base, with 13 bases left between them. The CDR3 totals 14 residues. The CDR3 reads CASTSKGGQETQYF. The DNA for the CDR3 is TGTGCCAGCACCTCAAAGGGGGGCCAAGAGACCCAGTACTTC.